This T cell receptor beta chain was profiled in a study of response to subunit inactivated influenza vaccine. Study outcomes and limitations: The authors put forward the suggestion that each seasonal influenza vaccination may bring in only a limited number of new T cells.

This clonotype was found many times. Its cognate antigen is unknown. Germline V lookup: CDR1 LGHNA, CDR2 YSLEER. Between the trimmed V and J ends, which lost 8 bases and 2 bases, there was a span of 13 bases. CDR3 length: 14 residues. TCRdb itself ran the RT-PCR reads through MiXCR, one entry per CDR3 protein. Among 450,000 to 500,000 distinct CDR3 sequences, around 9.9% were seen once, and the ten largest hold approximately 12%. The receptor was isolated from a man aged 45-65 years who received an inactivated influenza vaccine. The rearrangement links TRBV4-3 to TRBJ2-1, with D possibly TRBD2 on 6 matching bases. Specimen: PBMCs from blood, collected roughly 46 days after vaccination. The DNA of the CDR3 is TGCGCCAGCGCGTTTGGCGGGGCCTACAATGAGCAGTTCTTC. It specifies CASAFGGAYNEQFF.